The 27 T cell receptor beta chains below all came from one sample that was sequenced in a study of T cells in women clearing cervical HPV infection. The table came from immunoSEQ multiplex PCR; TCRdb's copy has only in-frame clones and leaves some out. Here the sample table reports more than 20,000 clones. The sequenced sample was blood buffy coat. These receptors came from a woman between 18 and 70 years old with a cervical HPV16 infection that either progressed to CIN3+ or cleared (not recorded which).

A note on this clone: The CDR3 end falls 3 residues outside the read, so it is completed with the germline J gene. This chain connects TRBV20-1 to TRBJ1-4; maybe TRBD1 (5 bases). With 0 bases removed from V and 7 bases from J, the gap between germline ends came to 15 bases. Germline V gene lookup returns CDR1 DFQATT and CDR2 SNEGSKA (reference sequence). The CDR3 runs 15 residues. The CDR3 is CSARDRRGGSEKLFF. The DNA read from the CDR3 is TGCAGTGCTAGAGATCGTCGGGGGGGAAGTGAAAAA.

Of note for this clone: The sequenced fragment ends 3 residues before the CDR3 boundary, so the rest is inferred from the germline J gene. The genes are TRBV2 and TRBJ1-1; a possible D gene is TRBD1 (5 bases). Looked up from germline, CDR1 is SNHLY and CDR2 is FYNNEI. There are 13 residues in the CDR3. V was shortened by 10 bases and J by 4 bases, with 16 bases between the two germline ends. The part of the CDR3 DNA that was read is TGTGCCACCCGAGCAGGGATGGGCACTGAA. Its translation is CATRAGMGTE. The full CDR3 sequence reads CATRAGMGTEAFF.

Comment on this clone: The read ends 3 residues before the CDR3 terminus; that terminus is restored from the germline J gene. The V and J genes are TRBV6-2 or TRBV6-3 and TRBJ2-7; TRBD2 is a possible D gene (6 bases). The CDR3 contains 15 residues. The ends were cut back, 6 bases at V and 4 bases at J, with 19 bases in the middle. The germline V gene has CDR1 MNHEY and CDR2 SVGEGT. CDR3 region: CASRLTGRGIYEQYF. CDR3 DNA (partial): TGTGCCAGCAGGCTGACGGGGCGGGGTATTTACGAG.

About this clone: The read halts 3 residues ahead of the CDR3 end, with the missing end drawn from the germline J gene. V is TRBV15 and J is TRBJ1-2, with D hard to call. The CDR3 is 13 amino acids. Germline-derived CDR1 and CDR2 are LNHNV and YYDKDF (reference sequence). The CDR3 sequence is CATSRVGLIGYTF. The CDR3 bases that were read are TGTGCCACCAGCAGAGTTGGCTTAATCGGC.

About this clone: The DNA ends 3 residues before the CDR3 does, and the rest of the CDR3 is filled in from the germline J gene. The rearrangement uses TRBV18 and TRBJ1-2, with D perhaps TRBD1 (5 bases). Germline CDR1 KGHSH, CDR2 LQKENI. The CDR3 spans 15 residues. The chain's CDR3 is CASSRGLAGGDDYTF. The covered CDR3 bases are TGTGCCAGCTCACGGGGACTAGCGGGGGGTGACGAC. The variable domain in full, completed from reference TRBV18 and TRBJ1-2, reads NAGVMQNPRHLVRRRGQEARLRCSPMKGHSHVYWYRQLPEEGLKFMVYLQKENIIDESGMPKERFSAEFPKEGPSILRIQQVVRGDSAAYFCASSRGLAGGDDYTFGSGTRLTVV.

Regarding this clone: The read is 3 residues too short to cover the CDR3 end, so that end is filled in from the germline J gene. This sequence joins TRBV7-9 and TRBJ1-2, with unresolved D. The CDR3 spans 13 residues. Germline values: CDR1 SEHNR, CDR2 FQNEAQ (reference sequence). V gave up 5 bases and J gave up 6 bases, with 13 bases separating them. The CDR3 loop is CASSPGLGDGYTF. CDR3 bases read: TGTGCCAGCAGCCCCGGACTAGGAGATGGC.

Concerning this clone: The read terminates 3 residues before the CDR3 end, so the remaining end is supplied by the germline J gene. The chain carries TRBV30 and TRBJ1-1; D perhaps matches TRBD1 (6 bases). The CDR3 runs to 15 residues. The germline CDR1 and CDR2 sequences are GTSNPN and SVGIG (reference sequence). The CDR3 reads CAWSPVGKQGRWAFF. The DNA read from the CDR3 is TGTGCCTGGAGCCCTGTGGGGAAACAGGGCCGGTGG. Together with reference TRBV30 and TRBJ1-1, the CDR3 gives the full variable domain: SQTIHQWPATLVQPVGSPLSLECTVEGTSNPNLYWYRQAAGRGLQLLFYSVGIGQISSEVPQNLSASRPQDRQFILSSKKLLLSDSGFYLCAWSPVGKQGRWAFFGQGTRLTVV.

Notes on this clone: The CDR3 end lies 3 residues beyond the end of the read and is filled in from the germline J gene. The chain uses TRBV5-4 and TRBJ2-7; a weak D match, TRBD1 (6 bases). Trimming cost V 2 bases and J 3 bases, with 15 bases left between them. The length of the CDR3 is 15 residues. Germline CDR1 and CDR2: SGHNT and YYREEE (reference sequence). The chain's CDR3 is CASSFIGQKYYEQYF. Incomplete CDR3 DNA: TGTGCCAGCAGCTTCATCGGACAGAAGTACTACGAG.

As for this clone: The CDR3 is cut off 3 residues early in the read; its end comes from the germline J gene. V gene TRBV14 combines with J gene TRBJ2-7; 8 positions match TRBD1. Germline V gene sequence: CDR1 SGHDN, CDR2 FVKESK. After removal of 3 bases from V and 5 bases from J, the junction contained 9 bases not matched to a gene. The CDR3 has 15 residues. The CDR3 DNA, read in part, is TGTGCCAGCAGCCATTTAGGACAGGGAATCAACGAG. Its translation is CASSHLGQGINE. The whole CDR3 is CASSHLGQGINEQYF.

As to this clone: Read data end 3 residues before the CDR3 end; the end is taken from the germline J gene. The V and J genes are TRBV20-1 and TRBJ2-5; D is undetermined. Trimming stripped 4 bases from V and 3 bases from J, with 3 bases between. Germline loops: CDR1 DFQATT, CDR2 SNEGSKA (reference sequence). The CDR3 covers 10 residues. The chain's CDR3 is CSAKEETQYF. CDR3 bases read: TGCAGTGCTAAGGAAGAGACC.

In the case of this clone: The sequenced fragment ends 3 residues before the CDR3 boundary, so the rest is inferred from the germline J gene. The chain links TRBV20-1 to TRBJ2-3, with 8 bases identical to TRBD1. Germline loops: CDR1 DFQATT, CDR2 SNEGSKA (reference sequence). Trimming at V came to 0 bases and at J to 5 bases, leaving 13 bases not matched to a gene. There are 17 residues in the CDR3. CDR3: CSARDLFWDRTLDTQYF. The sequenced CDR3 bases are TGCAGTGCTAGAGATCTATTTTGGGACAGGACCCTAGATACG.

Concerning this clone itself: The read stops 3 residues short of the end of the CDR3; the missing end is completed from the germline J gene. The genes are TRBV28 and TRBJ2-7, with a possible D match to TRBD2 (6 bases). The CDR3 covers 15 residues. Germline CDR1 is MDHEN and CDR2 is SYDVKM. Trimming stripped 1 base from V and 2 bases from J, with 12 bases between. The sequenced part of the CDR3 DNA is TGTGCCAGCAGTTTATTTGGCGGGGAAACCTACGAG. It codes for CASSLFGGETYE. The complete CDR3 protein is CASSLFGGETYEQYF.

As for this clone: The read finishes 3 residues shy of the CDR3 end, and the germline J gene is used to complete it. The chain links TRBV18 to TRBJ2-3; TRBD2 matches at 13 bases. This CDR3 comprises 16 residues. The V gene end was trimmed by 3 bases and the J gene end by 2 bases; junction bases not matched to a gene: 2. From germline, CDR1 is KGHSH and CDR2 LQKENI. The sequenced CDR3 bases are TGTGCCAGCTCACCCGGACTAGCGGGAGACACAGATACG. It is translated as CASSPGLAGDTDT. The complete CDR3 protein is CASSPGLAGDTDTQYF.

For this clone: Read data end 3 residues before the CDR3 end; the end is taken from the germline J gene. The genes are TRBV7-6 and TRBJ1-3, with a possible D match to TRBD1 (6 bases). CDR1 is SGHVS, CDR2 FNYEAQ, per germline. The CDR3 runs to 15 residues. V gave up 0 bases and J gave up 0 bases, with 6 bases separating them. The CDR3 loop is CASSLADSSGNTIYF. The CDR3 bases that were read are TGTGCCAGCAGCTTAGCGGACAGCTCTGGAAACACC. Drawing the rest from reference TRBV7-6 and TRBJ1-3, the complete variable domain is GAGVSQSPRYKVTKRGQDVALRCDPISGHVSLYWYRQALGQGPEFLTYFNYEAQQDKSGLPNDRFSAERPEGSISTLTIQRTEQRDSAMYRCASSLADSSGNTIYFGEGSWLTVV.

Worth noting for this clone: The read is 3 residues too short to cover the CDR3 end, so that end is filled in from the germline J gene. This rearrangement joins TRBV10-3 to TRBJ2-3, with 8 nucleotides matching TRBD2. Germline-derived CDR1 and CDR2 are ENHRY and SYGVKD. The CDR3 totals 13 residues. The J segment lost 7 bases and the V segment lost 10 bases, leaving 10 bases of the junction unmatched. CDR3: CATRAGELNTQYF. The DNA read from the CDR3 is TGTGCCACCCGAGCGGGGGAGTTAAATACG.

To note about this clone: The read stops 3 residues short of the end of the CDR3; the missing end is completed from the germline J gene. V is TRBV19 and J is TRBJ2-7; a possible D gene is TRBD1 (6 bases). This CDR3 is 17 amino acids long. Trimming removed 9 bases at V and 2 bases at J, with 26 bases between. Germline assignment: CDR1 LNHDA and CDR2 SQIVND (reference sequence). CDR3: CASADLTGGRGTYEQYF. The sequenced part of the CDR3 DNA is TGTGCCAGCGCCGATTTGACTGGCGGCAGGGGAACCTACGAG.

As regards this clone: Read data end 3 residues before the CDR3 end; the end is taken from the germline J gene. The J gene is TRBJ2-1, the V gene TRBV27, with TRBD2 identical over 10 bases. This CDR3 is built from 16 residues. Trimming removed 5 bases from V and 0 bases from J; junction bases left unmatched: 4. The germline CDR1 and CDR2 sequences are MNHEY and SMNVEV (reference sequence). The CDR3 is CASSPLAGNSYNEQFF. The part of the CDR3 DNA that was read is TGTGCCAGCAGTCCACTAGCGGGGAACTCCTACAATGAG.

Points on this clone: The observed sequence ends 3 residues before the CDR3 terminus, with the missing tail filled in from the germline J gene. The rearrangement links TRBV7-9 to TRBJ1-5; D remains unclear. The CDR3 sequence is 14 residues long. Germline CDR1 reads SEHNR; CDR2 reads FQNEAQ (reference sequence). The ends were cut back, 5 bases at V and 0 bases at J, with 8 bases in the middle. The part of the CDR3 DNA that was read is TGTGCCAGCAGCCCCGACAATAGCAATCAGCCC. Protein sequence: CASSPDNSNQP. The entire CDR3 protein is CASSPDNSNQPQHF.

As to this clone: The observed sequence ends 3 residues before the CDR3 terminus, with the missing tail filled in from the germline J gene. The rearrangement links TRBV6-2 or TRBV6-3 to TRBJ2-7; D is uncertain. Between the trimmed V and J ends, which lost 4 bases and 2 bases, there was a span of 6 bases. Germline values: CDR1 MNHEY, CDR2 SVGEGT. The CDR3 consists of 12 residues. CDR3 protein: CASSFSTYEQYF. Partial CDR3 DNA: TGTGCCAGCAGTTTCAGTACCTACGAG.

Details on this clone: The read halts 3 residues ahead of the CDR3 end, with the missing end drawn from the germline J gene. The V and J genes are TRBV19 and TRBJ2-7; TRBD1 aligns across 7 bases. With 5 bases clipped from V and 4 bases from J, the junction kept 14 bases outside the gene matches. CDR1 is LNHDA, CDR2 SQIVND, per germline (reference sequence). This CDR3 region has 16 residues. CDR3 protein: CASSPQTGLTVYEQYF. The part of the CDR3 DNA that was read is TGTGCCAGTAGTCCCCAGACAGGGTTGACCGTTTACGAG.

Worth noting for this clone: One junction end does not reproduce the germline sequence, and a read error may be involved. Coverage ceases 3 residues before the CDR3 finishes, and the germline J gene fills in the end. J is TRBJ2-5 and V is TRBV4-2; weak D call: TRBD1 (7 bases). This CDR3 has 15 residues. Per the germline V gene, CDR1 is LGHNA and CDR2 is YNFKEQ. Here the CDR3 reads CASSQDGGGRETQYF. Partial CDR3 DNA: TGCGCCAGCAGCCAAGATGGAGGGGGCAGGGAGACC.

A note on this clone: Read coverage stops 3 residues before the CDR3 terminus; the germline J gene supplies the remainder. The genes are TRBV7-3 and TRBJ2-1; 11 nucleotides line up with TRBD2. The germline V gene encodes CDR1 SGHTA and CDR2 FQGTGA. Trimming removed 5 bases from V and 8 bases from J; junction bases left unmatched: 8. The CDR3 spans 15 residues. The CDR3 sequence is CASSRLAGLSYEQFF. The sequenced CDR3 bases are TGTGCCAGCAGCAGACTAGCGGGGCTCTCGTATGAG.

On this clone: The missing CDR3 end, 3 residues past where the read stops, is filled in from the germline J gene. The chain links TRBV7-9 to TRBJ2-7; D is unclear. The CDR3 covers 12 residues. The germline V gene has CDR1 SEHNR and CDR2 FQNEAQ (reference sequence). V was shortened by 6 bases and J by 0 bases, with 6 bases between the two germline ends. The part of the CDR3 DNA that was read is TGTGCCAGCAGTCTTAGCTCCTACGAG. Translation gives CASSLSSYE. The full CDR3 is CASSLSSYEQYF.

Worth noting for this clone: The CDR3 extends 3 residues past the end of the read, so its final part is completed from the germline J gene. The chain couples TRBV6-4 to TRBJ2-1; 8 nucleotides align to TRBD1. Germline V gene sequence: CDR1 MRHNA, CDR2 SNTAGT. V lost 5 bases and J lost 7; bases outside the gene matches: 4. The CDR3 is 13 residues long. The chain's CDR3 is CASSQGAENEQFF. The sequenced CDR3 bases are TGTGCCAGCAGTCAGGGGGCTGAGAATGAG.

A note on this clone: The read ends 3 residues shy of where the CDR3 ends; the end is completed using the germline J gene. J is TRBJ2-3 and V is TRBV7-2; D is undetermined. Per the germline V gene, CDR1 is SGHTA and CDR2 is FQGNSA. The CDR3 is made up of 13 amino acids. The sequenced CDR3 bases are TGTGCCAGCAGCTCGACAAAGCAGACCTCG. Amino acid sequence: CASSSTKQTS. The CDR3, in full, reads CASSSTKQTSQYF.

CDR3 amino acids: CSAPTGLQETQYF. The covered CDR3 bases are TGCAGTGCCCCGACAGGACTCCAAGAGACC. The chain couples TRBV20-1 to TRBJ2-5; D might be TRBD1 (6 bases). The read halts 3 residues ahead of the CDR3 end, with the missing end drawn from the germline J gene. The V and J ends lost 6 bases and 1 base respectively, with 12 bases between them. Germline V CDR1 and CDR2: DFQATT, SNEGSKA (reference sequence). CDR3 length: 13 residues.

About this clone itself: The CDR3 extends 3 residues past the end of the read, so its final part is completed from the germline J gene. The chain recombines TRBV14 with TRBJ2-3, with D possibly matching TRBD2 (5 bases). The CDR3 length is 13 residues. Germline V gene lookup returns CDR1 SGHDN and CDR2 FVKESK. The CDR3 spells CASSPRGGETQYF. CDR3 DNA (partial): TGTGCCAGCAGCCCCCGGGGTGGAGAGACG.